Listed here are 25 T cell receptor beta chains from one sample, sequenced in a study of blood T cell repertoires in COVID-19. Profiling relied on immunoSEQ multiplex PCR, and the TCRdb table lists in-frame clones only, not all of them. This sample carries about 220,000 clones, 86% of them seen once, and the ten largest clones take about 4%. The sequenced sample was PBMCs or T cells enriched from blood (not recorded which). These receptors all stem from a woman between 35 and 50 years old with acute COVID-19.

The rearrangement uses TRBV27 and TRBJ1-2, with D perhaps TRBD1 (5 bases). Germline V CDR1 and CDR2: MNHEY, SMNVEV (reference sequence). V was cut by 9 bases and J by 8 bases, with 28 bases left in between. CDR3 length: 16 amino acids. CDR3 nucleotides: TGTGCCAGTAGCTTCCAGGGACTCCCGGACGCATCCGGCTACACCTTC. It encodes CASSFQGLPDASGYTF.

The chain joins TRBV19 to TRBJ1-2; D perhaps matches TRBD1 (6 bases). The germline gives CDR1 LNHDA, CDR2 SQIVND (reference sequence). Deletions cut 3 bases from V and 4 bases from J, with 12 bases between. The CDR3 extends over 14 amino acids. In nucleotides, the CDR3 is TGTGCCAGTAGTATGATAGGGGGTGGCTATGGCTACACCTTC. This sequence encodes CASSMIGGGYGYTF.

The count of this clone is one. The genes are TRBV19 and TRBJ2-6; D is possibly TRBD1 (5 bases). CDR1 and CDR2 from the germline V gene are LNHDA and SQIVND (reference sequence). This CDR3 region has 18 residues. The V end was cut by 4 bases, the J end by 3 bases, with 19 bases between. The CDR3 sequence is CASSNRPFSGSGANVLTF. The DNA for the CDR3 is TGTGCCAGTAGTAACAGGCCGTTTAGTGGAAGTGGGGCCAACGTCCTGACTTTC.

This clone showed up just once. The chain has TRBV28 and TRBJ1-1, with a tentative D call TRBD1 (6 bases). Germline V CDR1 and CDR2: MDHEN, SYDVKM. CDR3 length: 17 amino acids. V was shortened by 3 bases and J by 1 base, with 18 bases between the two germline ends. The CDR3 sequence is CASSLISQGLRNTEAFF. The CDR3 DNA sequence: TGTGCCAGCAGTTTGATATCCCAGGGGTTAAGGAACACTGAAGCTTTCTTT.

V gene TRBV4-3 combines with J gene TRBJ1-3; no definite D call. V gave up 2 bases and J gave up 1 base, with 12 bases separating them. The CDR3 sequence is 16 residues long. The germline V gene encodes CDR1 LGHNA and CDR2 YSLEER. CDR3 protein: CASSQYHRESGNTIYF. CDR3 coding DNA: TGCGCCAGCAGCCAATACCACCGGGAATCTGGAAACACCATATATTTT.

The DNA of the CDR3 is TGTGCCAGCAGCCAAGAAGGGAACAGGGGCAATGAGCAGTTCTTC. This translates into CASSQEGNRGNEQFF. This chain uses TRBV3-1 (or the pseudogene TRBV3-2) with TRBJ2-1; 7 bases are a match to TRBD1. The CDR3 is made up of 15 amino acids. V lost 0 bases, J lost 6 bases, and 5 bases stayed unmatched. The V gene's germline CDR1 is LGHDT and CDR2 YNNKEL (reference sequence).

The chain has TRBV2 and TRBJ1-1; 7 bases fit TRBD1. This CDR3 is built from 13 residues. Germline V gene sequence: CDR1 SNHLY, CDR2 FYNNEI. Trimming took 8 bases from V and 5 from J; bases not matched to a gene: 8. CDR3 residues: CASLLGGGTEAFF. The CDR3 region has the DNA TGTGCCAGCCTCTTAGGGGGCGGAACTGAAGCTTTCTTT.

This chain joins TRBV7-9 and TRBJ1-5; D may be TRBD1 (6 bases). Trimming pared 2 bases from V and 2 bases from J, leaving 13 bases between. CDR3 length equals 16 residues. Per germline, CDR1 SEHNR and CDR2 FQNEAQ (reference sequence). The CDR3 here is CASSLKSGVGNQPQHF. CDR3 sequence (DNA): TGTGCCAGCAGCTTAAAGTCAGGGGTAGGCAATCAGCCCCAGCATTTT.

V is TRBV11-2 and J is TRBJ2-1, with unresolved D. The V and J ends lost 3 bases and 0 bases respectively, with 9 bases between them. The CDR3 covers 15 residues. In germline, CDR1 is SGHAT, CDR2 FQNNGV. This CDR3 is CASSLFGPSYNEQFF. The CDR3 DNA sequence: TGTGCCAGCAGCTTGTTTGGGCCCTCCTACAATGAGCAGTTCTTC.

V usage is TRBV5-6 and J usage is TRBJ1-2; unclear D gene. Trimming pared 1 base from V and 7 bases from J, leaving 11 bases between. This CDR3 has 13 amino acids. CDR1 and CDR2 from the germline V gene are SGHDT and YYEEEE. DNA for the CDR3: TGTGCCAGCAGCTTGTTGAGGGCTCCTGGCTACACCTTC. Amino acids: CASSLLRAPGYTF. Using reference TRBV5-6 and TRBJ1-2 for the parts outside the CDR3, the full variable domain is DAGVTQSPTHLIKTRGQQVTLRCSPKSGHDTVSWYQQALGQGPQFIFQYYEEEERQRGNFPDRFSGHQFPNYSSELNVNALLLGDSALYLCASSLLRAPGYTFGSGTRLTVV.

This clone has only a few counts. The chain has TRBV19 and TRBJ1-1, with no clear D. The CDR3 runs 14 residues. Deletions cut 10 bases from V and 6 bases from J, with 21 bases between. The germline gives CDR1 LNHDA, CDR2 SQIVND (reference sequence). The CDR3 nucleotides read TGTGCCACCCAATCCGCCGGGGTTGGAGCTGAAGCTTTCTTT. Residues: CATQSAGVGAEAFF.

CDR3 in amino acids: CASSAGSVSWFSEAFF. The DNA of the CDR3 is TGTGCCAGCAGCGCGGGATCCGTCTCCTGGTTCTCTGAAGCTTTCTTT. This chain links TRBV9 with TRBJ1-1, with D hard to call. The V gene's germline CDR1 is SGDLS and CDR2 YYNGEE. This CDR3 contains 16 residues. V was cut by 3 bases and J by 6 bases, with 21 bases left in between.

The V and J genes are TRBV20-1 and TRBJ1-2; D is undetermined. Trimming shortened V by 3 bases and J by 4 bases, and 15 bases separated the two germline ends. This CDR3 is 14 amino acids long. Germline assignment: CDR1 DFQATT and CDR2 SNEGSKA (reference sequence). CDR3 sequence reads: CSASPSSTGYGYTF. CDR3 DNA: TGCAGTGCTAGTCCCAGCTCCACGGGCTATGGCTACACCTTC.

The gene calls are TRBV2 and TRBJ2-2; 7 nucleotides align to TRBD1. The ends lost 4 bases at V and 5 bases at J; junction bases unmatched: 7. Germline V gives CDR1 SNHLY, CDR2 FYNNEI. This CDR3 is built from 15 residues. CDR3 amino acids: CASSVATGRTGELFF. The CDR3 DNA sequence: TGTGCCAGCAGTGTGGCGACAGGGAGAACCGGGGAGCTGTTTTTT.

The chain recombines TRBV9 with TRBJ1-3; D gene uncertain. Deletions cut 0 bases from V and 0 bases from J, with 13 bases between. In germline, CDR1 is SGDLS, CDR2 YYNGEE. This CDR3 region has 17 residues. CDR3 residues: CASSVAGDTLSGNTIYF. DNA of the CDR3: TGTGCCAGCAGCGTAGCAGGCGATACCCTCTCTGGAAACACCATATATTTT.

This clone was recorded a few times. The CDR3 coding sequence is TGTGCCAGCAGGAAAGTGGGCCAGGGGGCCCGGTATGGCTACACCTTC. It specifies CASRKVGQGARYGYTF. The V call is TRBV11-2, the J call TRBJ1-2; TRBD1 agrees at 8 bases. The V gene end was trimmed by 6 bases and the J gene end by 5 bases; junction bases not matched to a gene: 14. CDR1 SGHAT and CDR2 FQNNGV come from the germline V gene. The CDR3 is 16 amino acids.

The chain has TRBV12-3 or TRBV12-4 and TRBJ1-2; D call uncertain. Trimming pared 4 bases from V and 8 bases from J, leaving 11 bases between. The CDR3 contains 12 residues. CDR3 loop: CASSYLSGGYTF. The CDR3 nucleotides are TGTGCCAGCAGTTACCTTTCGGGGGGCTACACCTTC.

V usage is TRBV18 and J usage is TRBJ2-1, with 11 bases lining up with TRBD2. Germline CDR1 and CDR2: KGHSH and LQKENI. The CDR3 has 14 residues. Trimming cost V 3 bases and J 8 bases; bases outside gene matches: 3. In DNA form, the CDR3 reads TGTGCCAGCTCACCGGGACTAGCGGTCTATGAGCAGTTCTTC. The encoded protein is CASSPGLAVYEQFF.

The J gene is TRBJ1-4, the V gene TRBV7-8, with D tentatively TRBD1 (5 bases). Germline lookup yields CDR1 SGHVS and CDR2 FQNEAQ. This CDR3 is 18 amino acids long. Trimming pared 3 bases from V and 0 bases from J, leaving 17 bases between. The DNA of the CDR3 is TGTGCCAGCAGCTTTGAGACAGCAGAGCCTACAACTAATGAAAAACTGTTTTTT. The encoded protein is CASSFETAEPTTNEKLFF. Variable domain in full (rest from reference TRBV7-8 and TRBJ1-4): GAGVSQSPRYKVAKRGQDVALRCDPISGHVSLFWYQQALGQGPEFLTYFQNEAQLDKSGLPSDRFFAERPEGSVSTLKIQRTQQEDSAVYLCASSFETAEPTTNEKLFFGSGTQLSVL.

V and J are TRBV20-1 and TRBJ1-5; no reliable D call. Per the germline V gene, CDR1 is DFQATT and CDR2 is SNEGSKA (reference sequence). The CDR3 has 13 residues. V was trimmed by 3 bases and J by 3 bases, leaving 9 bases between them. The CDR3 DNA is TGCAGTGCTAGTAAACAGTACAATCAGCCCCAGCATTTT. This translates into CSASKQYNQPQHF.

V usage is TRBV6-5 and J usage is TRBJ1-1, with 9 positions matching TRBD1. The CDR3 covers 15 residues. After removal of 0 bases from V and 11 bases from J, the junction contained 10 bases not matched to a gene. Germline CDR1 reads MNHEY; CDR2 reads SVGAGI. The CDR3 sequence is CASSYSTVGDRAAFF. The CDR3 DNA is TGTGCCAGCAGTTACTCGACGGTTGGGGACAGGGCGGCTTTCTTT.

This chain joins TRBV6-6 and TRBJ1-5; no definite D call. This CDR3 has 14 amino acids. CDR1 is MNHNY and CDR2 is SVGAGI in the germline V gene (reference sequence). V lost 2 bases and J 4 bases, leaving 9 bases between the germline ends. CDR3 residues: CASSYVSANQPQHF. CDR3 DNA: TGTGCCAGCAGTTACGTGAGCGCGAATCAGCCCCAGCATTTT.

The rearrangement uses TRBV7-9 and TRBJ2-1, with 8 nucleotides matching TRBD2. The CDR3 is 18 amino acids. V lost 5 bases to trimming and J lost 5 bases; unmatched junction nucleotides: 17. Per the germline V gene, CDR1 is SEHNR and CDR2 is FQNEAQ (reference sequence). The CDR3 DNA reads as TGTGCCAGCAGCCCGATCGCGGGCGGGGGGCCCGCAGACAATGAGCAGTTCTTC. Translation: CASSPIAGGGPADNEQFF.

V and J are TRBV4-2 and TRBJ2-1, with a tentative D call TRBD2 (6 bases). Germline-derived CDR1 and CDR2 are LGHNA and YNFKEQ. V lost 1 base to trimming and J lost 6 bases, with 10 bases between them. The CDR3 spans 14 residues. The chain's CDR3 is CASSQGPTSNEQFF. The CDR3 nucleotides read TGTGCCAGCAGCCAAGGCCCGACTAGCAATGAGCAGTTCTTC.

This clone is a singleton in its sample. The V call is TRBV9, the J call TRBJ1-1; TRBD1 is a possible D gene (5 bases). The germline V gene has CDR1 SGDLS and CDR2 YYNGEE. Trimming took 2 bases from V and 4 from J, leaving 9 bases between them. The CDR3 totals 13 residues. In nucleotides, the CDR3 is TGTGCCAGCAGCGTTACTGGGGCCACTGAAGCTTTCTTT. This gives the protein CASSVTGATEAFF.